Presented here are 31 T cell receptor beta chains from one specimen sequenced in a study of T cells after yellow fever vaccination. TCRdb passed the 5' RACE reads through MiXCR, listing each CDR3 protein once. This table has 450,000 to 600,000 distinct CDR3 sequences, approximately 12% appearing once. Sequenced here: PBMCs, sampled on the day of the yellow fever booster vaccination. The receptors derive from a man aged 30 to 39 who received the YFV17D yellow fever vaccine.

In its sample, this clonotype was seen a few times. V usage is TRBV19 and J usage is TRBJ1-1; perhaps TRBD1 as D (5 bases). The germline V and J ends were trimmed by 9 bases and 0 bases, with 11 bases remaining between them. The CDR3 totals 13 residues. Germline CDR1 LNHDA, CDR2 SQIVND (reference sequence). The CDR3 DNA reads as TGTGCCAGCGCGACAGTGGTGAACACTGAAGCTTTCTTT. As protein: CASATVVNTEAFF.

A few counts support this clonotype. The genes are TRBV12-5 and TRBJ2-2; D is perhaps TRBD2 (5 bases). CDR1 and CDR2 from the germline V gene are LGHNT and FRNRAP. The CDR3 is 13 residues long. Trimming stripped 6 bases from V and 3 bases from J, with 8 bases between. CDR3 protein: CASGLLDTGELFF. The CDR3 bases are TGTGCTAGTGGGTTACTAGACACCGGGGAGCTGTTTTTT. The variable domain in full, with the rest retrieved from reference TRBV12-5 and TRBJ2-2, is DARVTQTPRHKVTEMGQEVTMRCQPILGHNTVFWYRQTMMQGLELLAYFRNRAPLDDSGMPKDRFSAEMPDATLATLKIQPSEPRDSAVYFCASGLLDTGELFFGEGSRLTVL.

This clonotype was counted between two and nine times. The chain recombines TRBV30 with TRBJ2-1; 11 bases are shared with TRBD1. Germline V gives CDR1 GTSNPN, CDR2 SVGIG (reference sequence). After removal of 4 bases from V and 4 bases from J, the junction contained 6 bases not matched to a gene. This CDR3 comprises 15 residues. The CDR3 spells CAWTVGDRGYNEQFF. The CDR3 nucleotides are TGTGCCTGGACCGTGGGGGACAGGGGGTACAATGAGCAGTTCTTC.

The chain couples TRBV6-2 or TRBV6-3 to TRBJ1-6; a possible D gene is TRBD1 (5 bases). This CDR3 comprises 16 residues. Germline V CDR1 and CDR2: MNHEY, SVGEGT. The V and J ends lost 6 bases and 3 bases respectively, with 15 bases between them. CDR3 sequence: CASRGASLNYNSPLHF. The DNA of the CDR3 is TGTGCCAGCAGAGGGGCTTCACTGAACTATAATTCACCCCTCCACTTT.

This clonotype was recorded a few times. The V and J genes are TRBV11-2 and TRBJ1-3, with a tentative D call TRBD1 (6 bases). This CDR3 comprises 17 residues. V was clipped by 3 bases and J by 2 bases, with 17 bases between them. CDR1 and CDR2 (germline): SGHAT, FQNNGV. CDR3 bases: TGTGCCAGCAGCTTCTGGACCTCAGGGGCTACTGGAAACACCATATATTTT. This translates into CASSFWTSGATGNTIYF.

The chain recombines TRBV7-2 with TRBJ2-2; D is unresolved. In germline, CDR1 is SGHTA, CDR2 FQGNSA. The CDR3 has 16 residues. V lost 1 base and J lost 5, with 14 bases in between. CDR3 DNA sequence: TGTGCCAGCAGCTTAGTGCAGGTTATTTTTACCGGGGAGCTGTTTTTT. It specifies CASSLVQVIFTGELFF.

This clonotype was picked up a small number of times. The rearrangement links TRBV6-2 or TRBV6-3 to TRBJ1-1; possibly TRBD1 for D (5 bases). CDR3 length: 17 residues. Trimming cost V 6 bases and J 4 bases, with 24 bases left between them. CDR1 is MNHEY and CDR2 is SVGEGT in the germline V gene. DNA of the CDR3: TGTGCCAGCAGCCCCCTTAGTTCGAGGCTTGGGGGCACTGAAGCTTTCTTT. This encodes CASSPLSSRLGGTEAFF.

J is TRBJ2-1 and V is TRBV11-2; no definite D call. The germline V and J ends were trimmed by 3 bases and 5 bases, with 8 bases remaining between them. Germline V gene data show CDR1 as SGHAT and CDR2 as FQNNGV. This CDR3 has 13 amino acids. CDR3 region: CASSFGLDNEQFF. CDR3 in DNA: TGTGCCAGCAGCTTTGGCCTGGACAATGAGCAGTTCTTC.

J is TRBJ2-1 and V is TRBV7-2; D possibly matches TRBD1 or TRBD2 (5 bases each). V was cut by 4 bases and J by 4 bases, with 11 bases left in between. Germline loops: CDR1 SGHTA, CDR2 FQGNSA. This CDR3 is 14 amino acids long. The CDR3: CASSSRDGYNEQFF. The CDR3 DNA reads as TGTGCCAGCAGCTCCCGGGACGGGTACAATGAGCAGTTCTTC.

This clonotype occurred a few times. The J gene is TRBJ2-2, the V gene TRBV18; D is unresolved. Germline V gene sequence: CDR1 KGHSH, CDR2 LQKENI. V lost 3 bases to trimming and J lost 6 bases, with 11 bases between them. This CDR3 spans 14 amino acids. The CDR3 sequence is CASSPNKAPGELFF. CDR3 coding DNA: TGTGCCAGCTCACCTAATAAGGCGCCCGGGGAGCTGTTTTTT.

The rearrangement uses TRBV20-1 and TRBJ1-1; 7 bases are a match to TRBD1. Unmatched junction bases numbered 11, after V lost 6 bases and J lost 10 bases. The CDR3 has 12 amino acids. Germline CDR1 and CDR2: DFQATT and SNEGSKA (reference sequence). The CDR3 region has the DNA TGCAGTGCATCCCGACAGGGTGTGGTAGCTTTCTTT. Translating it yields CSASRQGVVAFF.

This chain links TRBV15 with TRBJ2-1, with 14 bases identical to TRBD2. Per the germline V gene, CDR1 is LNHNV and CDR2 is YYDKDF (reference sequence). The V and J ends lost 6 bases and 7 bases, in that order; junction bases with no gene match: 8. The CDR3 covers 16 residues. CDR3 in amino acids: CATRTSGRAWENEQFF. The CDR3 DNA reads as TGTGCCACCAGGACTAGCGGGAGGGCTTGGGAAAATGAGCAGTTCTTC.

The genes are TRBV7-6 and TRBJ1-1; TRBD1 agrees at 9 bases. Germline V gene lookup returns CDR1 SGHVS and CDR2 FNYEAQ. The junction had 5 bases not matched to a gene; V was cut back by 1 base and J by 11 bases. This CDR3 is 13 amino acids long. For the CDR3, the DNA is TGTGCCAGCAGCTTAGAGGGACAGGGAGGCGCTTTCTTT. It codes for CASSLEGQGGAFF.

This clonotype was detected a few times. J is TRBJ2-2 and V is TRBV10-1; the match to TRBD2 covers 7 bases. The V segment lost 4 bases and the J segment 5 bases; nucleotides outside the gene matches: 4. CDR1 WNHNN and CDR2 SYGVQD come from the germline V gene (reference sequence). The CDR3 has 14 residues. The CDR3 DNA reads TGCGCCAGCAGTGCGGTGGGGGGGACCGGGGAGCTGTTTTTT. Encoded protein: CASSAVGGTGELFF.

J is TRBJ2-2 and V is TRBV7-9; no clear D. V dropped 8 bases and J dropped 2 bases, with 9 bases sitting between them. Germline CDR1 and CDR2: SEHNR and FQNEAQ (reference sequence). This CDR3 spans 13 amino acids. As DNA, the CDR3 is TGTGCCAGCGGCAGGTTTAACACCGGGGAGCTGTTTTTT. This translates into CASGRFNTGELFF.

The CDR3 nucleotides read TGCAGTGCTAGTGACTATCGGACGTCTGGGTTGGCTTTCTTT. Translating it yields CSASDYRTSGLAFF. This sequence joins TRBV20-1 and TRBJ1-1, with unresolved D. The CDR3 sequence is 14 residues long. Germline loops: CDR1 DFQATT, CDR2 SNEGSKA (reference sequence). V was trimmed by 3 bases and J by 11 bases, leaving 22 bases between them.

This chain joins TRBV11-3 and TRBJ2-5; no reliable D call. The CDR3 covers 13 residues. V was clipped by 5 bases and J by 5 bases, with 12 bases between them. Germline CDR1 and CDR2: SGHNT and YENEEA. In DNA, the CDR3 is TGTGCCAGCAGCCCCGACGTCGGGGAGACCCAGTACTTC. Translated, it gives CASSPDVGETQYF. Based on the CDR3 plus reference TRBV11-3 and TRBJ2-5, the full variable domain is EAGVVQSPRYKIIEKKQPVAFWCNPISGHNTLYWYLQNLGQGPELLIRYENEEAVDDSQLPKDRFSAERLKGVDSTLKIQPAELGDSAVYLCASSPDVGETQYFGPGTRLLVL.

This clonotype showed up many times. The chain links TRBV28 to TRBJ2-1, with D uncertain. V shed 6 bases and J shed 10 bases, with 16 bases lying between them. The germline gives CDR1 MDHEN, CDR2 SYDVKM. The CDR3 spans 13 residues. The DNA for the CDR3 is TGTGCCAGCAGATCCGGCCAAGGTGGAGAGCAGTTCTTC. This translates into CASRSGQGGEQFF.

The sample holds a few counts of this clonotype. The CDR3, as DNA: TGTGCCAGCAGCCAAGGGGACAGGGGGCGCACCGGGGAGCTGTTTTTT. It yields the protein CASSQGDRGRTGELFF. The chain uses TRBV14 and TRBJ2-2, with 12 bases identical to TRBD1. Germline V gives CDR1 SGHDN, CDR2 FVKESK. Losses at the gene ends were 1 base for V and 4 bases for J; bases not matched to a gene: 1. CDR3 size: 16 residues.

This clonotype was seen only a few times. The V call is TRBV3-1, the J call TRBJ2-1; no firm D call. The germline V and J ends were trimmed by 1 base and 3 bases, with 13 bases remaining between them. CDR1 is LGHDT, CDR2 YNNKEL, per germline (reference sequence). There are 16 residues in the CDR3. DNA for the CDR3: TGTGCCAGCAGCCAAGGGTGGGGTGGTGTCTACAATGAGCAGTTCTTC. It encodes CASSQGWGGVYNEQFF.

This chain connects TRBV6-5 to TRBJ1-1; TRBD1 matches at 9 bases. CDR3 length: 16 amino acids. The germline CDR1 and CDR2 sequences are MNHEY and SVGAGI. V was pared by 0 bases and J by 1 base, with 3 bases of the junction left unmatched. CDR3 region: CASSYSWTGENTEAFF. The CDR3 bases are TGTGCCAGCAGTTACTCCTGGACAGGGGAGAACACTGAAGCTTTCTTT.

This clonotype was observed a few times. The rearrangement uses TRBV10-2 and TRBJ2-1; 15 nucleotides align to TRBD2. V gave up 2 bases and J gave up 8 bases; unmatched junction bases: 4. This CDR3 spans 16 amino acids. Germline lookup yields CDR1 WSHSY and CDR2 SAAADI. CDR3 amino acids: CASSEGTSGRLHEQFF. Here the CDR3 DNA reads TGCGCCAGCAGTGAGGGGACTAGCGGGAGGTTGCATGAGCAGTTCTTC.

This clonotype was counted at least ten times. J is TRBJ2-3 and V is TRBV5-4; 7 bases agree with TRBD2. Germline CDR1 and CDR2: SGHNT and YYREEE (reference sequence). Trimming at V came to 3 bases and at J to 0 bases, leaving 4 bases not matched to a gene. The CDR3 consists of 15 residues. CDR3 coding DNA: TGTGCCAGCAGCTCCGGGACTAAGAGCACAGATACGCAGTATTTT. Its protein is CASSSGTKSTDTQYF.

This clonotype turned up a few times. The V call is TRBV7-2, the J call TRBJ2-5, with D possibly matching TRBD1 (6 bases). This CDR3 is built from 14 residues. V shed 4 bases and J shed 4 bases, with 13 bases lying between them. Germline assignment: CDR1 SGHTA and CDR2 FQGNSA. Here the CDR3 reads CASSYLDRRETQYF. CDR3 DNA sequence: TGTGCCAGCAGCTACTTAGACAGGCGAGAGACCCAGTACTTC. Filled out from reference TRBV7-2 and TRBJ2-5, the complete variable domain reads GAGVSQSPSNKVTEKGKDVELRCDPISGHTALYWYRQSLGQGLEFLIYFQGNSAPDKSGLPSDRFSAERTGGSVSTLTIQRTQQEDSAVYLCASSYLDRRETQYFGPGTRLLVL.

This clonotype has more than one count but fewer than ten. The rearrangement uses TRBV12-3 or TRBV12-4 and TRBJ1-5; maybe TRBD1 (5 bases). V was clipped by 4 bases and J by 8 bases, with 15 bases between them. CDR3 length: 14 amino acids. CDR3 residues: CASSSLQGREPQHF. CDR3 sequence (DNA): TGTGCCAGCAGTTCCTTGCAGGGCAGGGAGCCCCAGCATTTT.

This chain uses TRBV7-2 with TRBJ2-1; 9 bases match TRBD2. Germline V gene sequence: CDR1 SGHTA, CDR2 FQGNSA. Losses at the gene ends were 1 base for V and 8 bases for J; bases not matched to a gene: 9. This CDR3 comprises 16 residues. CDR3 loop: CASSLGFSGSSYEQFF. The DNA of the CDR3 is TGTGCCAGCAGCTTAGGTTTTAGCGGGAGTTCGTATGAGCAGTTCTTC.

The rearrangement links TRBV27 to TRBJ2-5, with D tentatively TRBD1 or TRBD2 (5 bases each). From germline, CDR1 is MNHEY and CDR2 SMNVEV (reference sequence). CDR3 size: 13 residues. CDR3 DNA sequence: TGTACGTCCTCCGGGACCAACCAAGAGACCCAGTACTTC. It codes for CTSSGTNQETQYF.

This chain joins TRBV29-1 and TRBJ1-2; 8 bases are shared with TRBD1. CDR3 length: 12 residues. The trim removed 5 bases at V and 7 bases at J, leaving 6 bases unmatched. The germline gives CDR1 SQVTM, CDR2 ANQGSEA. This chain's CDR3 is CSVQGASSGYTF. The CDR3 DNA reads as TGCAGCGTTCAGGGGGCGTCGAGTGGCTACACCTTC.

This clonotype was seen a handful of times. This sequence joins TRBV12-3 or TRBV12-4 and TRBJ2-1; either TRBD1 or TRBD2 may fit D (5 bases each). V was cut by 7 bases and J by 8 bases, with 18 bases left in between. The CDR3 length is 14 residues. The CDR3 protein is CASIGQGVRYEQFF. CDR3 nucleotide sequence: TGTGCCAGCATAGGGCAGGGAGTCAGGTATGAGCAGTTCTTC.

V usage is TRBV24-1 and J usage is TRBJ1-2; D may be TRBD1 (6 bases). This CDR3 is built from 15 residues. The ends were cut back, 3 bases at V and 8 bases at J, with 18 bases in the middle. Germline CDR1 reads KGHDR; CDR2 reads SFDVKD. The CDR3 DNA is TGTGCCACCAGTGATGGGGGCGGGGGCCTTGGCGGCTACACCTTC. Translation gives CATSDGGGGLGGYTF.

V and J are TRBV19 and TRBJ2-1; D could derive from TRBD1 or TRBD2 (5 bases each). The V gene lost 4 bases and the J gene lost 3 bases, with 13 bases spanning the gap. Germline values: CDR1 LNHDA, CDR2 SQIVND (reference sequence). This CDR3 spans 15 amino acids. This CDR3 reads CASSRLQGVYNEQFF. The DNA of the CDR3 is TGTGCCAGTAGTAGATTGCAGGGAGTCTACAATGAGCAGTTCTTC.